The present entry profiles one T cell receptor beta chain with its context. This CDR3 is built from 16 residues. V lost 0 bases, J lost 3 bases, and 4 bases stayed unmatched. Germline assignment: CDR1 LGHDT and CDR2 YNNKEL (reference sequence). The data originate from a study of blood T cell repertoires in COVID-19. Patients at the Seattle site were enrolled during active infection and followed longitudinally. In the original analysis: Scientists estimated how many nucleated cells there were by amplifying reference gene primers. Assay used: immunoSEQ multiplex PCR; TCRdb lists only in-frame clones, some missing. V and J calls and clone size are as listed in that table; D and trimming were resolved from the DNA. The table lists about 52,000 clones, 82% of them singletons.

The chain combines TRBV3-1 (or the pseudogene TRBV3-2) with TRBJ2-3; 9 bases are shared with TRBD2. The sequence derives from an older man with COVID-19, enrolled during active disease. The source material was peripheral blood. DNA for the CDR3: TGTGCCAGCAGCCAAGATGTGGCGGGAGGGACAGATACGCAGTATTTT. Its protein is CASSQDVAGGTDTQYF.